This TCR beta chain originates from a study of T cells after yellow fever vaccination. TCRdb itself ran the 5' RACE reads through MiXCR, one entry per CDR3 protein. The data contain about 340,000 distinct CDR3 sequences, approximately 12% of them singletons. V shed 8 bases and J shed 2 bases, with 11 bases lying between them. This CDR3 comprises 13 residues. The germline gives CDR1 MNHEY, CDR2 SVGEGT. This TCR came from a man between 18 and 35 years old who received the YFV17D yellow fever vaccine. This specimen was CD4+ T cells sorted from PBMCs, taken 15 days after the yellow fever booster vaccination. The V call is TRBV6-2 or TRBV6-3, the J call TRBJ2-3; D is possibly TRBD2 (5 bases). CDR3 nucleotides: TGTGCCAGCCGCTACGGACTCACAGATACGCAGTATTTT. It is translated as CASRYGLTDTQYF.